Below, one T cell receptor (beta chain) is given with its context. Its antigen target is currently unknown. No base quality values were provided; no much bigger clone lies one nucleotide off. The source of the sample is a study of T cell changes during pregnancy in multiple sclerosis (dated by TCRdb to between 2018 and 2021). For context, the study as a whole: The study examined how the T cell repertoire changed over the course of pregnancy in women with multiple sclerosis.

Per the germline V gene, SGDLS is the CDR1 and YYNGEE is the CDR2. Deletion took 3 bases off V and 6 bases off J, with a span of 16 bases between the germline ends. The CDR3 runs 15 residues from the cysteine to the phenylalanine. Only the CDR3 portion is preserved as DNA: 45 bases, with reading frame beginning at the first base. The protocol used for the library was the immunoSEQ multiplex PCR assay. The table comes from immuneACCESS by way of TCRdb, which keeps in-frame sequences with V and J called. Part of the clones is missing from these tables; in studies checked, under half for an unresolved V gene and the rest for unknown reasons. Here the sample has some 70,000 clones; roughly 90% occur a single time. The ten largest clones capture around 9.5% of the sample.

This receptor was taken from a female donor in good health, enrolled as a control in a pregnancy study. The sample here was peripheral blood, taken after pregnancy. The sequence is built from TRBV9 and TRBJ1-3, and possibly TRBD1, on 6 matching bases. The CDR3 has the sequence CASSARTDPLNTIYF. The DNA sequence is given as TGTGCCAGCAGCGCCAGGACAGACCCCCTAAACACCATATATTTT.